Following are 32 T cell receptor beta chains from one sample sequenced in a study of CD8 T cells in ankylosing spondylitis. TCRdb reprocessed the 5' RACE reads via MiXCR and lists one record per CDR3 protein. The repertoire holds about 89,000 distinct CDR3 sequences, around 30% seen once, with around 56% in the top ten. Material: blood, either unsorted or a sorted T cell fraction (not recorded which). The origin of the receptors is a male donor with ankylosing spondylitis or in good health (not recorded which).

This sequence joins TRBV7-8 and TRBJ1-5; no clear D. The CDR3 is made up of 15 amino acids. The V gene's germline CDR1 is SGHVS and CDR2 FQNEAQ. V lost 3 bases and J lost 0, with 9 bases in between. The CDR3 DNA reads as TGTGCCAGCAGCTTCGCCGTAAATAGCAATCAGCCCCAGCATTTT. It specifies CASSFAVNSNQPQHF.

This clonotype was observed at least ten times. V gene TRBV24-1 combines with J gene TRBJ2-1; TRBD2 aligns across 7 bases. Looked up from germline, CDR1 is KGHDR and CDR2 is SFDVKD. The CDR3 extends over 16 amino acids. The V segment lost 0 bases and the J segment 4 bases; nucleotides outside the gene matches: 5. For the CDR3, the DNA is TGTGCCACCAGTGATTTGGGGGGGGGACCTTACAATGAGCAGTTCTTC. It translates to CATSDLGGGPYNEQFF.

The table lists this clonotype with a few counts. V and J are TRBV7-9 and TRBJ1-5; D ambiguous. The V end lost 1 base, the J end lost 2 bases, and 0 bases lay between the germline ends. The CDR3 consists of 12 residues. Germline CDR1 reads SEHNR; CDR2 reads FQNEAQ (reference sequence). The DNA for the CDR3 is TGTGCCAGCAGCTTAGGCAATCAGCCCCAGCATTTT. This encodes CASSLGNQPQHF. The variable domain in full, completed from reference TRBV7-9 and TRBJ1-5, reads DTGVSQNPRHKITKRGQNVTFRCDPISEHNRLYWYRQTLGQGPEFLTYFQNEAQLEKSRLLSDRFSAERPKGSFSTLEIQRTEQGDSAMYLCASSLGNQPQHFGDGTRLSIL.

This chain uses TRBV20-1 with TRBJ2-2; D unresolved. Germline V CDR1 and CDR2: DFQATT, SNEGSKA (reference sequence). The CDR3 consists of 14 residues. CDR3 sequence: CTLVRLMNTGELFF. The DNA for the CDR3 is TGCACCCTTGTACGGCTTATGAACACCGGGGAGCTGTTTTTT.

This chain uses TRBV20-1 with TRBJ1-1; D possibly corresponds to TRBD1 (5 bases). This CDR3 has 12 residues. Germline CDR1 reads DFQATT; CDR2 reads SNEGSKA (reference sequence). Trimming took off 1 base at V and 4 bases at J, with 7 bases between the two ends. The CDR3, as DNA: TGCAGTGCTAGAGTGGGGGGCACTGAAGCTTTCTTT. Amino acid sequence: CSARVGGTEAFF.

The gene calls are TRBV2 and TRBJ2-2; D perhaps matches TRBD1 (6 bases). The V gene's germline CDR1 is SNHLY and CDR2 FYNNEI. V dropped 8 bases and J dropped 5 bases, with 27 bases sitting between them. The CDR3 has 18 residues. The DNA of the CDR3 is TGTGCCAGCTCCATTGAGGTTTACAGGGAGAGCCTGACCGGGGAGCTGTTTTTT. This gives the protein CASSIEVYRESLTGELFF.

This clonotype was detected a few times. The rearrangement links TRBV20-1 to TRBJ2-1, with 8 bases fitting TRBD2. The CDR3 is made up of 20 amino acids. J gave up 0 bases and V 6 bases, and 22 bases lay outside the gene matches. CDR1 is DFQATT and CDR2 is SNEGSKA in the germline V gene (reference sequence). The CDR3 DNA sequence: TGCAGTGCCCCCCCCAGGCTAGCGGGCAAGTCGGGAATCTCCTACAATGAGCAGTTCTTC. Encoded protein: CSAPPRLAGKSGISYNEQFF.

At least ten counts were recorded for this clonotype. The genes are TRBV4-1 and TRBJ1-3, with D uncertain. Trimming removed 11 bases at V and 0 bases at J, with 8 bases between. CDR3 length: 12 residues. Germline values: CDR1 MGHRA, CDR2 YSYEKL. The CDR3 DNA reads as TGCGCCTCCAGGTCCTCTGGAAACACCATATATTTT. Protein product: CASRSSGNTIYF.

The chain is built from TRBV7-7 and TRBJ2-5; 11 bases align to TRBD2. V shed 1 base, J shed 5 bases, and the junction held 6 bases outside the gene matches. Germline V gene sequence: CDR1 SSHAT, CDR2 FNYEAQ (reference sequence). The CDR3 has 16 residues. Here the CDR3 reads CASSLGTSGGGETQYF. The CDR3 DNA is TGTGCCAGCAGCTTAGGAACTAGCGGGGGTGGGGAGACCCAGTACTTC.

This clonotype was counted only a few times. The gene calls are TRBV20-1 and TRBJ2-2; no clear D. The CDR3 totals 15 residues. V was clipped by 6 bases and J by 2 bases, with 16 bases between them. The germline CDR1 and CDR2 sequences are DFQATT and SNEGSKA (reference sequence). The CDR3 sequence: CSAKALAPNTGELFF. In DNA, the CDR3 is TGCAGTGCCAAGGCCTTAGCACCTAACACCGGGGAGCTGTTTTTT.

This clonotype occurred a few times. V and J are TRBV5-1 and TRBJ1-3; possibly TRBD1 for D (5 bases). Trimming took 0 bases from V and 8 from J, leaving 9 bases between them. CDR3 length: 13 residues. Germline V gene data show CDR1 as SGHRS and CDR2 as YFSETQ. This CDR3 reads CASSLAGGDTIYF. The CDR3 DNA sequence: TGCGCCAGCAGCTTGGCCGGGGGGGACACCATATATTTT.

This chain links TRBV5-6 with TRBJ2-1; TRBD2 might be the D (6 bases). CDR1 and CDR2 (germline): SGHDT, YYEEEE. There are 15 residues in the CDR3. Trimming took 4 bases from V and 4 from J, leaving 15 bases between them. CDR3 loop: CASSPRDLAYNEQFF. The CDR3 DNA sequence: TGTGCCAGCAGCCCCCGGGACTTGGCGTACAATGAGCAGTTCTTC.

This clonotype has a handful of counts. The CDR3 DNA sequence: TGCAGTGCTAACAGGGATGATACAGATACGCAGTATTTT. It encodes CSANRDDTDTQYF. The V call is TRBV20-1, the J call TRBJ2-3, with a possible D match to TRBD1 (6 bases). Germline CDR1 and CDR2: DFQATT and SNEGSKA (reference sequence). The CDR3 has 13 residues. V was shortened by 4 bases and J by 3 bases, with 11 bases between the two germline ends.

The chain couples TRBV5-1 to TRBJ1-1; 10 nucleotides agree with TRBD1. The CDR3 length is 14 residues. The V gene's germline CDR1 is SGHRS and CDR2 YFSETQ. Losses at the gene ends were 4 bases for V and 5 bases for J; bases not matched to a gene: 5. The CDR3 coding sequence is TGCGCCAGCAGCCGGGACAGGGGCAGGACTGAAGCTTTCTTT. This translates into CASSRDRGRTEAFF.

This clonotype was seen repeatedly, ten times or more. The J gene is TRBJ2-7, the V gene TRBV7-2; D unclear. This CDR3 is 13 amino acids long. The V end lost 7 bases, the J end lost 3 bases, and 13 bases lay between the germline ends. In germline, CDR1 is SGHTA, CDR2 FQGNSA. This CDR3 is CASTEPWGYEQYF. CDR3 nucleotides: TGTGCCAGCACCGAGCCTTGGGGCTACGAGCAGTACTTC.

This clonotype was observed once. The chain uses TRBV20-1 and TRBJ2-7; no definite D call. The CDR3 extends over 13 amino acids. The V end was cut by 0 bases, the J end by 2 bases, with 8 bases between. Germline V gene lookup returns CDR1 DFQATT and CDR2 SNEGSKA (reference sequence). In DNA form, the CDR3 reads TGCAGTGCTAGAGATTCCGGCACCTACGAGCAGTACTTC. Translation gives CSARDSGTYEQYF.

This clonotype showed up many times. The V gene is TRBV5-1, the J gene TRBJ1-5, with 11 bases lining up with TRBD1. Trimming removed 4 bases from V and 6 bases from J; junction bases left unmatched: 3. The V gene's germline CDR1 is SGHRS and CDR2 YFSETQ. This CDR3 has 14 amino acids. In DNA form, the CDR3 reads TGCGCCAGCAGCACGGGACAGGGGGTTCAGCCCCAGCATTTT. It translates to CASSTGQGVQPQHF. Filled out from reference TRBV5-1 and TRBJ1-5, the complete variable domain reads KAGVTQTPRYLIKTRGQQVTLSCSPISGHRSVSWYQQTPGQGLQFLFEYFSETQRNKGNFPGRFSGRQFSNSRSEMNVSTLELGDSALYLCASSTGQGVQPQHFGDGTRLSIL.

In nucleotides, the CDR3 is TGCAGTGCTAAATTGGGGAGTCTCCGCCTGGAACCCCTCCACTTT. Translating gives CSAKLGSLRLEPLHF. J is TRBJ1-6 and V is TRBV20-1; the D is unclear. The CDR3 extends over 15 amino acids. V dropped 4 bases and J dropped 12 bases, with 22 bases sitting between them. CDR1 and CDR2 from the germline V gene are DFQATT and SNEGSKA (reference sequence).

This chain connects TRBV27 to TRBJ1-2, with D unclear. The germline gives CDR1 MNHEY, CDR2 SMNVEV (reference sequence). The V end was cut by 2 bases, the J end by 5 bases, with 9 bases between. This CDR3 region has 13 residues. CDR3 DNA sequence: TGTGCCAGCAGTTTAACATGGGCGTATGGCTACACCTTC. As protein: CASSLTWAYGYTF.

V gene TRBV11-2 combines with J gene TRBJ1-2; 7 bases agree with TRBD1. V trimming: 1 base; J trimming: 5 bases; junction bases outside the gene matches: 13. This CDR3 has 17 amino acids. Germline lookup yields CDR1 SGHAT and CDR2 FQNNGV. The CDR3 region is CASSLVRKGAGFYGYTF. The CDR3 DNA follows: TGTGCCAGCAGCTTAGTTCGAAAGGGGGCAGGGTTTTATGGCTACACCTTC. Complete variable domain (other parts from reference TRBV11-2 and TRBJ1-2): EAGVAQSPRYKIIEKRQSVAFWCNPISGHATLYWYQQILGQGPKLLIQFQNNGVVDDSQLPKDRFSAERLKGVDSTLKIQPAKLEDSAVYLCASSLVRKGAGFYGYTFGSGTRLTVV.

V is TRBV15 and J is TRBJ2-3; unclear D gene. Trimming left V 3 bases short and J 1 base short, with 8 bases between. In germline, CDR1 is LNHNV, CDR2 YYDKDF (reference sequence). CDR3 length: 14 amino acids. This CDR3 reads CATSSLLGTDTQYF. CDR3 DNA sequence: TGTGCCACCAGCAGTCTGTTGGGCACAGATACGCAGTATTTT.

This clonotype showed up just a few times. A single base separates this from a much larger clone, so it may be a read error. The chain recombines TRBV5-6 with TRBJ2-4, with 7 positions matching TRBD1. The CDR3 loop spans 14 amino acids. CDR1 is SGHDT and CDR2 is YYEEEE in the germline V gene. The CDR3 sequence: CASSGTGVTNSQYF. CDR3 in DNA: TGTGCCAGCAGCGGAACAGGGGTAACGAACAGTCAGTACTTC.

This clonotype was found a few times. The rearrangement uses TRBV15 and TRBJ1-2; no clear D. There are 16 residues in the CDR3. Germline-derived CDR1 and CDR2 are LNHNV and YYDKDF (reference sequence). V was trimmed by 0 bases and J by 3 bases, leaving 14 bases between them. CDR3 sequence (DNA): TGTGCCACCAGCAGAGAACTATCACGGAGCCACTATGGCTACACCTTC. Encoded protein: CATSRELSRSHYGYTF. The variable domain in full, with the rest retrieved from reference TRBV15 and TRBJ1-2, is DAMVIQNPRYQVTQFGKPVTLSCSQTLNHNVMYWYQQKSSQAPKLLFHYYDKDFNNEADTPDNFQSRRPNTSFCFLDIRSPGLGDTAMYLCATSRELSRSHYGYTFGSGTRLTVV.

This chain connects TRBV20-1 to TRBJ1-1, with D uncertain. CDR1 and CDR2 (germline): DFQATT, SNEGSKA (reference sequence). The CDR3 is made up of 19 amino acids. Trimming took 4 bases from V and 4 from J, leaving 31 bases between them. This CDR3 reads CSATSPRQASGVLATEAFF. The CDR3 nucleotides read TGCAGTGCTACATCCCCCCGCCAGGCATCTGGGGTATTGGCCACTGAAGCTTTCTTT.

V gene TRBV27 combines with J gene TRBJ1-2; D is unclear. The CDR3 is 13 amino acids. V shed 3 bases and J shed 7 bases, with 12 bases lying between them. Germline assignment: CDR1 MNHEY and CDR2 SMNVEV (reference sequence). Here the CDR3 reads CASSFSASGGYTF. Here the CDR3 DNA reads TGTGCCAGCAGTTTCAGCGCATCGGGTGGCTACACCTTC.

There are a few counts of this clonotype. The chain employs TRBV5-1 and TRBJ2-7; 9 nucleotides agree with TRBD1. The CDR3 has 15 residues. CDR1 is SGHRS, CDR2 YFSETQ, per germline. V was clipped by 0 bases and J by 3 bases; unmatched bases: 4. This CDR3 reads CASSLGRTGVYEQYF. CDR3 DNA: TGCGCCAGCAGCTTGGGGCGGACAGGGGTCTACGAGCAGTACTTC.

The rearrangement links TRBV12-3 or TRBV12-4 to TRBJ2-1; D gene unclear. CDR3 length: 12 amino acids. The V end was cut by 6 bases, the J end by 4 bases, with 7 bases between. The CDR3 protein is CASSLQYNEQFF. The CDR3 DNA is TGTGCCAGCAGCTTACAGTACAATGAGCAGTTCTTC.

The chain couples TRBV15 to TRBJ1-3, with D possibly matching TRBD1 (6 bases). V lost 0 bases to trimming and J lost 4 bases, with 13 bases between them. The CDR3 length is 16 residues. CDR1 is LNHNV, CDR2 YYDKDF, per germline (reference sequence). The CDR3 DNA reads TGTGCCACCAGCAGAGATGAGGGGGGCTACGGAAACACCATATATTTT. This translates into CATSRDEGGYGNTIYF.

The chain links TRBV6-6 to TRBJ2-5, with D uncertain. Germline CDR1 MNHNY, CDR2 SVGAGI (reference sequence). The CDR3 consists of 12 residues. V lost 6 bases and J 7 bases, leaving 12 bases between the germline ends. The CDR3 DNA is TGTGCCAGCAGCCTACCCCTGGGGACCCAGTACTTC. The encoded protein is CASSLPLGTQYF.

The CDR3 bases are TGTGCCAGCAGCTCGACTAGCGGGAGCCACGAGCAGTACTTC. As protein: CASSSTSGSHEQYF. The chain employs TRBV7-2 and TRBJ2-7; 12 positions agree with TRBD2. The CDR3 extends over 14 amino acids. Unmatched junction bases numbered 3, after V lost 4 bases and J lost 5 bases. CDR1 is SGHTA and CDR2 is FQGNSA in the germline V gene.

This clonotype was found a few times. This chain connects TRBV27 to TRBJ1-2; no clear D gene. Between the trimmed V and J ends, which lost 1 base and 1 base, there was a span of 4 bases. The CDR3 extends over 13 amino acids. Per the germline V gene, CDR1 is MNHEY and CDR2 is SMNVEV (reference sequence). CDR3 amino acids: CASSLYSNYGYTF. CDR3 in DNA: TGTGCCAGCAGTTTATACAGTAACTATGGCTACACCTTC.

The chain links TRBV7-2 to TRBJ1-1; no clear D. Looked up from germline, CDR1 is SGHTA and CDR2 is FQGNSA. CDR3 length equals 15 residues. The V gene lost 4 bases and the J gene lost 1 base, with 13 bases spanning the gap. As DNA, the CDR3 is TGTGCCAGCAGCTCGCGTAGAGTACCGAACACTGAAGCTTTCTTT. It yields the protein CASSSRRVPNTEAFF.